This T cell receptor (beta chain) was recorded in a study of Ad26.COV2.S vaccination and SARS-CoV-2 variants. Assay used: immunoSEQ multiplex PCR; TCRdb lists only in-frame clones, some missing. This sample has around 370,000 clones, with more than 75% found just once. Treatment of the sample: some 20 received Ad26.COV2.S at low or high dose, single or two shots; roughly 5 received placebo; per-sample allocation not given. Samples were taken on day 63 after the first vaccine or placebo injection. This adult donor, from Boston, was 18-55 years old. V was pared by 0 bases and J by 4 bases, with 10 bases between. This CDR3 has 15 residues. CDR1 is LGHNA, CDR2 YSLEER, per germline.

Sequencing used peripheral blood, obtained in a trial of Ad26.COV2.S vaccine versus placebo. The sequence was collected from a person aged 18-60 years who received the Ad26.COV2.S COVID-19 vaccine or a placebo. The rearrangement joins TRBV4-3 to TRBJ1-3; no firm D call. The CDR3 bases are TGCGCCAGCAGCCAAGATCTAGGGTGGGGAAACACCATATATTTT. Its translation: CASSQDLGWGNTIYF.